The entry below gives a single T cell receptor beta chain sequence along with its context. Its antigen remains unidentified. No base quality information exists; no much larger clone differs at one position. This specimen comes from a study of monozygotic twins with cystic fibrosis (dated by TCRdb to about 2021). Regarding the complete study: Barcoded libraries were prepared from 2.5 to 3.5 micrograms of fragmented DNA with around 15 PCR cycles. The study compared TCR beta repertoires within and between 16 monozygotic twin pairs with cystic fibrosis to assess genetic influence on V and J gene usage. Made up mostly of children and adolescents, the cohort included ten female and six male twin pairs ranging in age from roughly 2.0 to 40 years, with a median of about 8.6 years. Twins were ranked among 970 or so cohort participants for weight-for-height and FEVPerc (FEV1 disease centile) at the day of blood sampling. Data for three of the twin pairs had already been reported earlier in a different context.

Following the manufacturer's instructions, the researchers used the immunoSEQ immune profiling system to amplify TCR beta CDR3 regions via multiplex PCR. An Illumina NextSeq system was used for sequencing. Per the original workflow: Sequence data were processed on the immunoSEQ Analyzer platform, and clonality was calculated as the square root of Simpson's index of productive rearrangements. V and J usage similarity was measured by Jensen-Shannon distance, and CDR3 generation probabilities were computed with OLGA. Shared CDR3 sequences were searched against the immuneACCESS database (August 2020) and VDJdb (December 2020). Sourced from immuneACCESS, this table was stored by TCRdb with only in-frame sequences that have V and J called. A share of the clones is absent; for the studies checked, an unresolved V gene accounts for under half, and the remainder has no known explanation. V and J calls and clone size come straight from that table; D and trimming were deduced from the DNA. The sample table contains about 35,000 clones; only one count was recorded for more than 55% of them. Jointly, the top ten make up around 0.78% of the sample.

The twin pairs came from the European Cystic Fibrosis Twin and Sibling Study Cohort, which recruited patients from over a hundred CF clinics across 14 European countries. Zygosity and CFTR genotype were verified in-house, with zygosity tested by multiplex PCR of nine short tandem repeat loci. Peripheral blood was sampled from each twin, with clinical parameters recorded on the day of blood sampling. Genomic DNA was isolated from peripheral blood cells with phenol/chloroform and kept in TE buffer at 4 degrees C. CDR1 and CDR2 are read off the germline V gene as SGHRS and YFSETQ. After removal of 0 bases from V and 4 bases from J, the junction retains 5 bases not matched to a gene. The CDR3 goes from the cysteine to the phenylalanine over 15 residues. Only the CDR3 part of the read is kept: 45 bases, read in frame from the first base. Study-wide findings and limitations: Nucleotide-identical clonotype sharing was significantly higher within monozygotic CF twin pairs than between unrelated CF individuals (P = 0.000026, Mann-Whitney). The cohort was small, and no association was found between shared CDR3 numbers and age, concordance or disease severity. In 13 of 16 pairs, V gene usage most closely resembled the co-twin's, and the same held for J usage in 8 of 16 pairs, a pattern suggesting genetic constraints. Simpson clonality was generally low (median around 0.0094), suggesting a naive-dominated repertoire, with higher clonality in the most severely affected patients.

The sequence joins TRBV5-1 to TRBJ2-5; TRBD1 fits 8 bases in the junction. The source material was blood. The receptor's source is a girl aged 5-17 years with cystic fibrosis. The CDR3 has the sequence CASSLGTGLRETQYF. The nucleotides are TGCGCCAGCAGCTTGGGGACAGGGTTGCGAGAGACCCAGTACTTC.